The 22 T cell receptor beta chains presented below share a single source sample, sequenced in a study of blood T cell repertoires in COVID-19 (dated by TCRdb to 2018 to 2020). The method behind the library was the immunoSEQ multiplex PCR assay. TCRdb holds this immuneACCESS table with in-frame rearrangements only. Some clones are missing; in checked studies, unresolved V genes explain under half, and the rest has no known cause. Across this sample there are hundreds of thousands of clones, with approximately 88% seen only once. The top ten clonotypes cover 0.95% to 1.5% of the sample. The source material was peripheral blood. The origin of the receptors is a man aged 35 to 55 with acute or convalescent COVID-19.

In DNA, the CDR3 is TGCGCCAGCAGAAGGCAATCCGGGACAGCACAAGAGACCCAGTACTTC. It specifies CASRRQSGTAQETQYF. The chain has TRBV5-1 and TRBJ2-5; 7 bases are a match to TRBD1. The V gene's germline CDR1 is SGHRS and CDR2 YFSETQ. J gave up 2 bases and V 5 bases, and 12 bases lay outside the gene matches. CDR3 size: 16 residues. Variable domain in full (rest from reference TRBV5-1 and TRBJ2-5): KAGVTQTPRYLIKTRGQQVTLSCSPISGHRSVSWYQQTPGQGLQFLFEYFSETQRNKGNFPGRFSGRQFSNSRSEMNVSTLELGDSALYLCASRRQSGTAQETQYFGPGTRLLVL.

The CDR3 DNA is TGCGCCAGCAGCTTGCCTAGGACAGGGGTAGACGAGCAGTACTTC. Translation gives CASSLPRTGVDEQYF. The chain recombines TRBV5-1 with TRBJ2-7; the match to TRBD1 covers 9 bases. Germline V gene lookup returns CDR1 SGHRS and CDR2 YFSETQ. Germline trimming cut 1 base from V and 5 bases from J; bases unmatched to any gene: 7. The CDR3 sequence is 15 residues long.

The V and J genes are TRBV5-1 and TRBJ2-1, with D possibly matching TRBD2 (5 bases). Germline V lookup: CDR1 SGHRS, CDR2 YFSETQ. CDR3 length equals 14 residues. V lost 3 bases, J lost 2 bases, and 9 bases lay in between. CDR3 in amino acids: CASSSTMPYNEQFF. The CDR3 DNA reads as TGCGCCAGCAGCTCGACTATGCCCTACAATGAGCAGTTCTTC.

This chain uses TRBV4-1 with TRBJ1-2, with 8 positions matching TRBD1. Looked up from germline, CDR1 is MGHRA and CDR2 is YSYEKL. CDR3 size: 13 residues. J was trimmed by 8 bases and V by 0 bases; bases with no gene match: 2. The CDR3 DNA reads TGCGCCAGCAGCCAAGACAGGGGGCAGGGCTACACCTTC. Translation: CASSQDRGQGYTF.

The V and J genes are TRBV10-1 and TRBJ1-5; D is ambiguous. The V end lost 3 bases, the J end lost 6 bases, and 27 bases lay between the germline ends. This CDR3 spans 19 amino acids. Looked up from germline, CDR1 is WNHNN and CDR2 is SYGVQD (reference sequence). This chain's CDR3 is CASSDRTGRRTRACQPQHF. The DNA for the CDR3 is TGCGCCAGCAGTGATAGAACGGGAAGGCGTACCCGGGCGTGTCAGCCCCAGCATTTT.

The gene calls are TRBV4-3 and TRBJ2-1; 10 nucleotides align to TRBD2. This CDR3 spans 16 amino acids. J was trimmed by 9 bases and V by 4 bases; bases with no gene match: 12. Germline CDR1 and CDR2: LGHNA and YSLEER. Here the CDR3 reads CASSPTGTSEFTEQFF. CDR3 sequence (DNA): TGCGCCAGCAGCCCCACTGGGACTAGCGAGTTTACTGAGCAGTTCTTC.

The CDR3 DNA reads TGTGCCAGCAGTGAAGGACAGGCGGGGGGCACTTTCTATGGCTACACCTTC. Protein sequence: CASSEGQAGGTFYGYTF. The chain couples TRBV2 to TRBJ1-2, with D perhaps matching TRBD1 (6 bases). Germline lookup yields CDR1 SNHLY and CDR2 FYNNEI. CDR3 length equals 17 residues. The V and J ends lost 1 base and 4 bases respectively, with 19 bases between them.

In this sample, this clone turned up once. This chain links TRBV7-8 with TRBJ2-7; 13 positions agree with TRBD2. The V gene's germline CDR1 is SGHVS and CDR2 FQNEAQ. Unmatched junction bases numbered 11, after V lost 5 bases and J lost 4 bases. The CDR3 has 17 residues. The CDR3 DNA reads TGTGCCAGCAGCGTAGGACTAGCGGGAGTTCCCAAATACGAGCAGTACTTC. The encoded protein is CASSVGLAGVPKYEQYF.

This chain joins TRBV28 and TRBJ2-7; 10 bases agree with TRBD1. The CDR3 spans 16 residues. The J segment lost 5 bases and the V segment lost 7 bases, leaving 14 bases of the junction unmatched. The germline CDR1 and CDR2 sequences are MDHEN and SYDVKM. CDR3 DNA sequence: TGTGCCAGCATGGTAAGGGACAGGGGATTCTTCCACGAGCAGTACTTC. The encoded protein is CASMVRDRGFFHEQYF. Using reference TRBV28 and TRBJ2-7 for the parts outside the CDR3, the full variable domain is DVKVTQSSRYLVKRTGEKVFLECVQDMDHENMFWYRQDPGLGLRLIYFSYDVKMKEKGDIPEGYSVSREKKERFSLILESASTNQTSMYLCASMVRDRGFFHEQYFGPGTRLTVT.

The CDR3 DNA sequence: TGTGCCAGCAGCTTAGGGAGGTTAGTCTCCAATGAGCAGTTCTTC. Its protein is CASSLGRLVSNEQFF. V and J are TRBV7-9 and TRBJ2-1, with D possibly being TRBD2 (5 bases). Germline values: CDR1 SEHNR, CDR2 FQNEAQ (reference sequence). Deletions cut 1 base from V and 6 bases from J, with 13 bases between. CDR3 length: 15 residues. Full variable domain (outside the CDR3, taken from reference TRBV7-9 and TRBJ2-1): DTGVSQNPRHKITKRGQNVTFRCDPISEHNRLYWYRQTLGQGPEFLTYFQNEAQLEKSRLLSDRFSAERPKGSFSTLEIQRTEQGDSAMYLCASSLGRLVSNEQFFGPGTRLTVL.

The chain employs TRBV7-3 and TRBJ2-6; D unresolved. The ends were cut back, 5 bases at V and 0 bases at J, with 8 bases in the middle. CDR1 and CDR2 (germline): SGHTA, FQGTGA. The CDR3 runs to 15 residues. The CDR3 bases are TGTGCCAGCAGCCCCCGAGGCTCTGGGGCCAACGTCCTGACTTTC. This encodes CASSPRGSGANVLTF.

The chain's CDR3 is CASSPGQDEQYF. The CDR3 DNA sequence: TGTGCCAGCAGTCCCGGACAGGACGAGCAGTACTTC. The chain is built from TRBV27 and TRBJ2-7; the match to TRBD1 covers 7 bases. The junction had 3 bases not matched to a gene; V was cut back by 5 bases and J by 5 bases. CDR3 length equals 12 residues. Germline V gene lookup returns CDR1 MNHEY and CDR2 SMNVEV (reference sequence).

The gene calls are TRBV3-1 (or the pseudogene TRBV3-2) and TRBJ2-3; tentative D call: TRBD1 (5 bases). The CDR3 sequence is 12 residues long. Germline CDR1 is LGHDT and CDR2 is YNNKEL (reference sequence). V shed 7 bases and J shed 6 bases, with 11 bases lying between them. DNA of the CDR3: TGTGCCAGCACCAGGGTCGGCGATACGCAGTATTTT. It translates to CASTRVGDTQYF.

J is TRBJ1-6 and V is TRBV27; the D is unclear. CDR3 size: 16 residues. V lost 4 bases, J lost 2 bases, and 12 bases lay in between. CDR1 and CDR2 from the germline V gene are MNHEY and SMNVEV (reference sequence). CDR3 DNA: TGTGCCAGCAGTTCCCCGGGAGCAACCTATAATTCACCCCTCCACTTT. This translates into CASSSPGATYNSPLHF.

The J gene is TRBJ2-1, the V gene TRBV20-1; D is ambiguous. This CDR3 contains 12 residues. Trimming removed 3 bases from V and 9 bases from J, with 12 bases in between. Germline V gene sequence: CDR1 DFQATT, CDR2 SNEGSKA (reference sequence). The CDR3 protein is CSASWVGGEQFF. The CDR3 region has the DNA TGCAGTGCTAGTTGGGTTGGCGGTGAGCAGTTCTTC.

The V call is TRBV9, the J call TRBJ1-4, with D possibly being TRBD1 (5 bases). Germline CDR1 and CDR2: SGDLS and YYNGEE. V was pared by 4 bases and J by 5 bases, with 12 bases between. This CDR3 is built from 14 residues. CDR3 nucleotide sequence: TGTGCCAGCAGCCCCGGGACTTCAAATGAAAAACTGTTTTTT. This codes for CASSPGTSNEKLFF.

The genes are TRBV4-3 and TRBJ1-2; 12 bases are a match to TRBD1. V gave up 2 bases and J gave up 13 bases; unmatched junction bases: 5. The CDR3 runs 13 residues. Germline V gives CDR1 LGHNA, CDR2 YSLEER. Here the CDR3 reads CASSQTGQGAFTF. The DNA of the CDR3 is TGCGCCAGCAGCCAAACGGGACAGGGGGCATTCACCTTC.

Here the CDR3 DNA reads TGTGCCAGCAGCACGGGACTATCGGGCACAGATACGCAGTATTTT. This codes for CASSTGLSGTDTQYF. The gene calls are TRBV7-8 and TRBJ2-3; 7 bases map to TRBD2. CDR1 and CDR2 from the germline V gene are SGHVS and FQNEAQ. The J segment lost 1 base and the V segment lost 5 bases, leaving 6 bases of the junction unmatched. CDR3 length equals 15 residues.

This clone was recorded once. The V call is TRBV5-6, the J call TRBJ1-6, with D tentatively TRBD1 (5 bases). The V gene lost 3 bases and the J gene lost 4 bases, with 11 bases spanning the gap. CDR3 length: 15 amino acids. The germline CDR1 and CDR2 sequences are SGHDT and YYEEEE. CDR3 sequence: CASSWRDGYNSPLHF. For the CDR3, the DNA is TGTGCCAGCAGCTGGAGGGACGGGTATAATTCACCCCTCCACTTT.

This clone was seen only once. The genes are TRBV28 and TRBJ2-7; 10 nucleotides match TRBD1. In germline, CDR1 is MDHEN, CDR2 SYDVKM. The CDR3 runs to 15 residues. J was trimmed by 4 bases and V by 5 bases; bases with no gene match: 8. CDR3 sequence: CASSTSGDRGYEQYF. The DNA of the CDR3 is TGTGCCAGCAGTACCAGTGGGGACAGGGGTTACGAGCAGTACTTC.

The chain recombines TRBV5-5 with TRBJ1-3; a possible D gene is TRBD1 (5 bases). With 5 bases removed from V and 4 bases from J, the gap between germline ends came to 13 bases. Germline CDR1 and CDR2: SGHKS and YYEKEE (reference sequence). The CDR3 loop spans 14 amino acids. CDR3 region: CASSPGTHGNTIYF. In DNA, the CDR3 is TGTGCCAGCAGTCCAGGGACTCACGGAAACACCATATATTTT.

The chain employs TRBV6-5 and TRBJ2-1; 8 bases are shared with TRBD2. The CDR3 sequence is 15 residues long. The V segment lost 5 bases and the J segment 8 bases; nucleotides outside the gene matches: 11. The germline CDR1 and CDR2 sequences are MNHEY and SVGAGI. CDR3 amino acids: CASSPSGTSLHEQFF. The CDR3 DNA reads TGTGCCAGCAGTCCCTCCGGGACTAGTTTGCATGAGCAGTTCTTC.